This record looks at one TCR beta chain sequence and its context. Its specificity is not known. The CDR3 has 14 residues. After removal of 2 bases from V and 6 bases from J, the junction contained 9 bases not matched to a gene. The V gene's germline CDR1 is SQVTM and CDR2 ANQGSEA. The PCR used 60 Vbeta and 13 Jbeta primers. Using immunoSEQ multiplex PCR, the repertoire was profiled, and TCRdb retains in-frame clones only, with some absent. The sample lists around 150,000 clones; 79% were seen once. This entry is derived from a study of cytomegalovirus exposure and HLA in healthy donors. Study context: Around 200 million T cells yielded roughly 100 million unique TCR beta sequences, as an earlier analysis found. An early release of data contained some 80 million unique TCRs, which came from HLA-typed donors.

Study results and caveats: In vitro, a few CMV-associated chains proved specific for CMV antigens. In a later analysis, parvovirus B19, influenza, CMV and Epstein-Barr virus appeared linked to several top co-occurrence clusters.

V is TRBV29-1 and J is TRBJ1-2, with 7 positions matching TRBD1. The sequenced material came from PBMCs. The origin of this receptor is a man aged 40-49 years in good health and CMV-seropositive. The CDR3 spells CSVESRQGVDGYTF. The CDR3 nucleotides are TGCAGCGTTGAAAGTCGACAGGGTGTGGATGGCTACACCTTC.